This TCR beta chain was documented in a study of monozygotic twins with inflammatory bowel disease. Template switching introduced UMIs that contain a 6-nucleotide sample barcode. Using the 5' RACE reads, TCRdb records one entry per CDR3 protein without DNA. The repertoire shows approximately 340,000 distinct CDR3 sequences; the top ten hold around 2%. For this clonotype: The target antigen is unknown.

Germline CDR1 is LGHDT and CDR2 is YNNKEL (reference sequence). There are 17 residues in the CDR3. The study's findings and limits: There was no support for any single strong signal or clonotype associated with IBD. Healthy twins shared more clonotypes with others than IBD patients, most markedly active ones.

This chain links TRBV3-1 with TRBJ1-1; TCRdb indicates TRBD1, and absent DNA this call remains unverified. This receptor was identified in a human donor with ulcerative colitis or Crohn's disease, or a healthy co-twin of an affected twin (not recorded which). Sequencing was performed on blood. CDR3: CASSQGAVGLVDTEAFF.